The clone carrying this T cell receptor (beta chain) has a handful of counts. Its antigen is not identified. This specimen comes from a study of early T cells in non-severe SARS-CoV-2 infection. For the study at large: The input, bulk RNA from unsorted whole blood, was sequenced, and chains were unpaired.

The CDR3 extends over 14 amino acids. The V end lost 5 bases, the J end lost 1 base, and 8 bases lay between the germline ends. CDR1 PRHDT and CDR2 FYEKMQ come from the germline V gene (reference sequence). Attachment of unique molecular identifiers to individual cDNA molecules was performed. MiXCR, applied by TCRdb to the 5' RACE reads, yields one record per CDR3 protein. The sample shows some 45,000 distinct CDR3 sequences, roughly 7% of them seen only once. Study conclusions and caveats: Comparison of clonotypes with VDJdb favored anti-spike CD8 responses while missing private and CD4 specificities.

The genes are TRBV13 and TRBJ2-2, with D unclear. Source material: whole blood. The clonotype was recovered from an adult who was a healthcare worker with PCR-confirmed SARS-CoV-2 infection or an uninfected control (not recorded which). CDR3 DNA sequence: TGTGCCAGCAGCCCTCGACAGAACACCGGGGAGCTGTTTTTT. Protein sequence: CASSPRQNTGELFF.